Detailed here is one TCR beta chain. This receptor's antigen is unknown. No much larger clone is present one base from it, and per-base qualities are unavailable. The data stem from a study of CD8+ T cells in alopecia areata (dated by TCRdb to the late 2010s). Regarding the study in general: Treated patients were enrolled in an open-label pilot trial of oral tofacitinib at 5 to 10 mg twice daily for moderate-to-severe alopecia areata. Patients received tofacitinib for 6 to 18 months and were then followed off drug for 6 months to check for delayed response and recurrence. In treated patients, disease severity was measured using the SALT score, which gives the percentage of scalp surface area affected. High-throughput TCRbeta sequencing was used to examine T cell clonal expansion in alopecia areata in both the C3H/HeJ mouse model and human patients. Human TCRbeta sequencing covered scalp tissue and sorted CD4+ and CD8+ peripheral blood T cells from patchy and totalis/universalis alopecia areata patients and healthy controls. Biopsies were taken from tofacitinib-treated patients at baseline and at 4 and 24 weeks of treatment, and a later scalp biopsy was taken in several of the tofacitinib-treated patients. Scalp clonality was compared among normal scalp (n=4), patchy alopecia areata scalp (n=8), and alopecia totalis/universalis scalp (n=8). The RNA source kit depended on sample type: the PAXgene miRNA kit for fixed scalp, the miRNeasy kit for PBMCs, and the RNeasy kit for mouse skin. immunoSEQ multiplex PCR using 35 Vbeta forward primers and 13 Jbeta reverse primers was used to amplify TCRbeta CDR3 regions. The paper's findings and limits, for the study overall: Because the treated cohort was small and had just a single nonresponder, larger studies are needed to establish links between baseline CD8+ expansion and response. Compared with normal scalp, lesional scalp had higher clonality and more expanded CD8+ clones, particularly in alopecia totalis/universalis, a pattern that suggests antigenic drive. Many expanded lesional clones were found to persist in scalp and blood during tofacitinib treatment, and relapse after treatment cessation may be partly explained by this persistence. With tofacitinib, both scalp clonality and the number of expanded CD8+ clones among the top 100 scalp clones went down significantly. Resident alphabeta T cells in normal human skin are also sequenced, complicating scalp TCR repertoire analysis, unlike mouse skin dominated by gammadelta T cells. Shared TCR sequences between patients were less evident than in mice, which may be partly attributable to HLA diversity in the patient population.

This specimen's treatment or condition label, per the study, means: oral pan-JAK inhibitor, 5-10 mg twice daily. Lesional scalp punch biopsies and peripheral blood were obtained from alopecia areata patients. After PBMCs were isolated by density centrifugation and stained for CD3, CD4 and CD8, a FACSAria was used to sort CD4+ and CD8+ T cells. Receptor libraries were prepared by the immunoSEQ multiplex PCR assay. To provide template for TCR sequencing, every sample had RNA extracted and reverse transcribed into cDNA. SuperScript III was used to make first-strand cDNA, primed with a 2:1 mix of oligo-dT and random hexamers. Amplification bias was assessed with a synthetic immune receptor repertoire, and residual bias was removed computationally. The published analysis was carried out like this. Raw reads were preprocessed to remove errors, and CDR3 was defined by IMGT conventions from the conserved cysteine to phenylalanine. Clonality was calculated as 1 minus Shannon entropy normalized by log2 of the number of productive unique TCRs. Scalp TCRbeta sequences were cross-referenced with sorted blood CD4 and CD8 repertoires so that the CD4 or CD8 identity of scalp clones could be inferred. Imported from immuneACCESS, the table was reduced by TCRdb to in-frame sequences with V and J called. These copies leave out some clones; in studies compared against another copy, an unresolved V gene accounts for under half, and the cause of the remainder is not known. V, J and clone size are those of that table, while D and trimming were read from the DNA. This sample gives about 200,000 clones in total; 30% to 40% of them show up just once. In total, the top ten clones hold 0.48% of the sample.

The germline V gene provides CDR1 SGHNT and CDR2 YENEEA. Here V drops 5 bases and J drops 4 bases, and the junction holds 2 bases not matched to any gene. The CDR3 runs 14 residues from the cysteine to the phenylalanine. Of the read, only the CDR3 DNA is kept; its 42 bases are in frame from base 1. Recombination connected TRBV11-3 to TRBJ2-3; 11 middle bases align to TRBD2. This material consisted of CD4+ T cells sorted from blood, taken at approximately week 30, from a patient treated with tofacitinib. This receptor was identified in a human donor with alopecia areata. CDR3 sequence: CASSPTSGADTQYF. The bases read TGTGCCAGCAGCCCGACTAGCGGGGCAGATACGCAGTATTTT.